A single sample is the source of the 7 T cell receptor beta chains below, sequenced in a study of Graves' ophthalmopathy and Graves' hyperthyroidism. The authors amplified TCR beta CDR3 regions from RNA transcripts. Second-round multiplex PCR followed a first-round RT-PCR using HTBI primers. One entry per CDR3 protein, called by TCRdb with MiXCR from the multiplex PCR reads. The sample yields approximately 380,000 distinct CDR3 sequences, under 25% seen once. Input material: peripheral blood. These TCRs come from a woman between 18 and 29 years old with stable Graves' hyperthyroidism.

This clonotype showed up many times. This sequence joins TRBV5-1 and TRBJ2-6; the D is unclear. CDR1 SGHRS and CDR2 YFSETQ come from the germline V gene. V dropped 4 bases and J dropped 0 bases, with 17 bases sitting between them. CDR3 length: 18 residues. The CDR3 DNA reads TGCGCCAGCAGCAAGGCAGCCCACGTGGGCTCTGGGGCCAACGTCCTGACTTTC. Translated, it gives CASSKAAHVGSGANVLTF.

Ten or more counts support this clonotype. V is TRBV12-3 or TRBV12-4 and J is TRBJ2-2; maybe TRBD2 (6 bases). This CDR3 has 14 residues. V lost 3 bases to trimming and J lost 5 bases, with 10 bases between them. The CDR3 DNA is TGTGCCAGCAGTTTCGGGGGATGGACCGGGGAGCTGTTTTTT. This encodes CASSFGGWTGELFF.

In its sample, this clonotype was seen many times. The chain couples TRBV10-3 to TRBJ1-1; no firm D call. Germline V gene data show CDR1 as ENHRY and CDR2 as SYGVKD. The CDR3 spans 12 residues. V was shortened by 2 bases and J by 8 bases, with 9 bases between the two germline ends. In DNA form, the CDR3 reads TGTGCCATCAGTGAGGCGCAGGAGGAAGCTTTCTTT. Protein: CAISEAQEEAFF.

The chain joins TRBV28 to TRBJ2-7; 7 bases fit TRBD1. CDR1 is MDHEN and CDR2 is SYDVKM in the germline V gene. J lost 3 bases, V lost 9 bases, and 11 bases had no gene match. This CDR3 comprises 14 residues. CDR3 bases: TGTGCCAGACCTTCTCGACAGGGAAGCTACGAGCAGTACTTC. Protein product: CARPSRQGSYEQYF.

Concerning this clonotype: A read error may produce the germline difference seen at one junction end. This chain connects TRBV11-2 to TRBJ2-7; 8 bases map to TRBD1. The length of the CDR3 is 13 residues. Germline assignment: CDR1 SGHAT and CDR2 FQNNGV. The CDR3 DNA is TGTGCCAGCAGCTTAGGACAGGGGTACGAGCAGTGCTTC. It translates to CASSLGQGYEQCF. Using reference TRBV11-2 and TRBJ2-7 for the parts outside the CDR3, the full variable domain is EAGVAQSPRYKIIEKRQSVAFWCNPISGHATLYWYQQILGQGPKLLIQFQNNGVVDDSQLPKDRFSAERLKGVDSTLKIQPAKLEDSAVYLCASSLGQGYEQCFGPGTRLTVT.

This clonotype showed up just a few times. The chain joins TRBV6-2 or TRBV6-3 to TRBJ2-7; unclear D gene. The CDR3 contains 13 residues. V lost 11 bases and J 6 bases, leaving 20 bases between the germline ends. Germline CDR1 reads MNHEY; CDR2 reads SVGEGT. The chain's CDR3 is CAGGPLRRGEQYF. The CDR3 region has the DNA TGTGCCGGTGGACCGTTACGTCGTGGCGAGCAGTACTTC.

The chain employs TRBV20-1 and TRBJ1-3; D uncertain. This CDR3 region has 15 residues. The germline V gene encodes CDR1 DFQATT and CDR2 SNEGSKA (reference sequence). With 0 bases removed from V and 0 bases from J, the gap between germline ends came to 9 bases. The CDR3 sequence: CSAREGTFSGNTIYF. The CDR3 nucleotides read TGCAGTGCTAGAGAAGGAACCTTCTCTGGAAACACCATATATTTT.